One and the same sample provided the 23 T cell receptor beta chains below, sequenced in a study of blood T cell repertoires in COVID-19. The repertoire was sequenced with immunoSEQ multiplex PCR; TCRdb's copy has only in-frame clones and lacks some. The sample gives about 180,000 clones, around 83% of which show up once; over 6% is in the top ten. The sequenced sample was peripheral blood. The origin of the receptors is a woman in her seventies with COVID-19, enrolled during active disease.

The gene calls are TRBV6-2 or TRBV6-3 and TRBJ2-5; no firm D call. Deletions cut 3 bases from V and 4 bases from J, with 6 bases between. The CDR3 is made up of 12 amino acids. Germline loops: CDR1 MNHEY, CDR2 SVGEGT. The CDR3 sequence: CASSYTPETQYF. In DNA, the CDR3 is TGTGCCAGCAGTTATACACCAGAGACCCAGTACTTC.

The sample holds a few counts of this clone. This sequence joins TRBV6-2 or TRBV6-3 and TRBJ2-7; 9 nucleotides match TRBD2. The ends lost 5 bases at V and 2 bases at J; junction bases unmatched: 13. The CDR3 consists of 17 residues. CDR1 is MNHEY and CDR2 is SVGEGT in the germline V gene. The CDR3: CASSGSLASGTPYEQYF. The CDR3 nucleotides read TGTGCCAGCAGTGGATCCCTCGCTAGCGGGACTCCCTACGAGCAGTACTTC.

The chain combines TRBV24-1 with TRBJ1-2; a weak D match, TRBD1 (5 bases). CDR1 is KGHDR and CDR2 is SFDVKD in the germline V gene. The V gene lost 3 bases and the J gene lost 8 bases, with 15 bases spanning the gap. This CDR3 comprises 14 residues. Here the CDR3 DNA reads TGTGCCACCAGTGATCAGACAGATTCGAACGGCTACACCTTC. Encoded protein: CATSDQTDSNGYTF.

The chain is built from TRBV19 and TRBJ1-6, with D possibly TRBD1 on 5 matching bases. Germline V gene sequence: CDR1 LNHDA, CDR2 SQIVND (reference sequence). Trimming removed 5 bases from V and 9 bases from J, with 17 bases in between. The CDR3 is 15 amino acids. This CDR3 reads CASSSLKTDSSPLHF. The CDR3 DNA sequence: TGTGCCAGTAGTTCTCTAAAGACAGATTCTTCACCCCTCCACTTT.

V is TRBV28 and J is TRBJ1-2, with TRBD1 matching 8 bases. Germline V gene sequence: CDR1 MDHEN, CDR2 SYDVKM. Trimming took 6 bases from V and 8 from J; bases not matched to a gene: 8. This CDR3 has 13 amino acids. The CDR3 sequence: CASSTRQGLGYTF. The CDR3 DNA reads as TGTGCCAGCAGCACCAGACAGGGGTTGGGCTACACCTTC.

The chain employs TRBV28 and TRBJ2-5, with 7 bases that match TRBD2. From germline, CDR1 is MDHEN and CDR2 SYDVKM. J was trimmed by 2 bases and V by 4 bases; bases with no gene match: 7. CDR3 size: 15 residues. CDR3 region: CASSSPGTTQETQYF. As DNA, the CDR3 is TGTGCCAGCAGTTCCCCCGGGACTACTCAAGAGACCCAGTACTTC. The variable domain in full, completed from reference TRBV28 and TRBJ2-5, reads DVKVTQSSRYLVKRTGEKVFLECVQDMDHENMFWYRQDPGLGLRLIYFSYDVKMKEKGDIPEGYSVSREKKERFSLILESASTNQTSMYLCASSSPGTTQETQYFGPGTRLLVL.

The chain joins TRBV2 to TRBJ1-6; 7 nucleotides agree with TRBD1. CDR1 SNHLY and CDR2 FYNNEI come from the germline V gene. The CDR3 contains 15 residues. The J segment lost 3 bases and the V segment lost 5 bases, leaving 4 bases of the junction unmatched. The CDR3 nucleotides read TGTGCCAGCAGTCCTAGGGACAGCTATAATTCACCCCTCCACTTT. Residues: CASSPRDSYNSPLHF.

The sample holds one count of this clone. Other DNA sequences within the sample encode an identical CDR3. The chain is built from TRBV6-5 and TRBJ2-5; no clear D gene. The CDR3 loop spans 14 amino acids. V lost 6 bases and J 4 bases, leaving 15 bases between the germline ends. From germline, CDR1 is MNHEY and CDR2 SVGAGI. CDR3 sequence: CASSGGGLGETQYF. The CDR3 DNA reads TGTGCCAGCAGCGGCGGTGGGTTAGGAGAGACCCAGTACTTC.

This chain links TRBV4-3 with TRBJ2-3, with 9 nucleotides matching TRBD2. The length of the CDR3 is 15 residues. The V segment lost 4 bases and the J segment 5 bases; nucleotides outside the gene matches: 7. Germline V CDR1 and CDR2: LGHNA, YSLEER. CDR3 in DNA: TGCGCCAGCAGCCCGGAAGGGACTAGCTTAGATACGCAGTATTTT. It encodes CASSPEGTSLDTQYF.

The CDR3 is CAWGGTGPYLYEQYF. CDR3 nucleotide sequence: TGTGCCTGGGGGGGGACAGGGCCATATCTCTACGAGCAGTACTTC. J is TRBJ2-7 and V is TRBV30, with 9 positions matching TRBD1. Unmatched junction bases numbered 11, after V lost 5 bases and J lost 3 bases. Looked up from germline, CDR1 is GTSNPN and CDR2 is SVGIG (reference sequence). CDR3 size: 15 residues. Variable domain in full (rest from reference TRBV30 and TRBJ2-7): SQTIHQWPATLVQPVGSPLSLECTVEGTSNPNLYWYRQAAGRGLQLLFYSVGIGQISSEVPQNLSASRPQDRQFILSSKKLLLSDSGFYLCAWGGTGPYLYEQYFGPGTRLTVT.

The chain carries TRBV5-5 and TRBJ1-4; TRBD1 might be the D (6 bases). CDR1 is SGHKS, CDR2 YYEKEE, per germline (reference sequence). Between the trimmed V and J ends, which lost 1 base and 1 base, there was a span of 17 bases. The length of the CDR3 is 18 residues. Here the CDR3 reads CASSLTGTPGLTNEKLFF. DNA for the CDR3: TGTGCCAGCAGCTTGACCGGGACACCGGGGTTAACTAATGAAAAACTGTTTTTT.

This chain joins TRBV29-1 and TRBJ2-2; 9 bases are shared with TRBD1. This CDR3 has 15 amino acids. Germline V gene sequence: CDR1 SQVTM, CDR2 ANQGSEA. V shed 1 base, J shed 5 bases, and the junction held 5 bases outside the gene matches. The CDR3 sequence: CSVEARDRETGELFF. The CDR3 DNA follows: TGCAGCGTTGAAGCCCGGGACAGGGAAACCGGGGAGCTGTTTTTT.

The chain links TRBV5-1 to TRBJ1-4, with TRBD1 identical over 10 bases. Germline V lookup: CDR1 SGHRS, CDR2 YFSETQ. V was clipped by 6 bases and J by 6 bases; unmatched bases: 11. CDR3 size: 16 residues. CDR3 bases: TGCGCCAGCACCCCCTCCCCGGGGACAGGGGATGAAAAACTGTTTTTT. Its protein is CASTPSPGTGDEKLFF. Looking up the rest from reference TRBV5-1 and TRBJ1-4 gives the full variable domain: KAGVTQTPRYLIKTRGQQVTLSCSPISGHRSVSWYQQTPGQGLQFLFEYFSETQRNKGNFPGRFSGRQFSNSRSEMNVSTLELGDSALYLCASTPSPGTGDEKLFFGSGTQLSVL.

The sample holds a few counts of this clone. V and J are TRBV5-6 and TRBJ2-7; D is uncertain. The CDR3 is 14 residues long. Looked up from germline, CDR1 is SGHDT and CDR2 is YYEEEE. V lost 0 bases, J lost 1 base, and 8 bases lay in between. In DNA, the CDR3 is TGTGCCAGCAGCTTGGGCCCCCAGTCCTACGAGCAGTACTTC. Protein: CASSLGPQSYEQYF.

The chain is built from TRBV5-4 and TRBJ2-3, with 7 bases identical to TRBD1. The germline CDR1 and CDR2 sequences are SGHNT and YYREEE (reference sequence). With V trimmed by 6 bases and J by 2 bases, 6 bases remained unmatched. The CDR3 sequence is 14 residues long. The CDR3 sequence is CASTSGQNTDTQYF. Written as DNA, the CDR3 is TGTGCCAGCACTTCGGGACAGAACACAGATACGCAGTATTTT.

The chain recombines TRBV5-1 with TRBJ2-2; 9 bases map to TRBD2. The CDR3 is 16 residues long. V dropped 0 bases and J dropped 4; count of bases not matched to a gene: 4. Looked up from germline, CDR1 is SGHRS and CDR2 is YFSETQ. For the CDR3, the DNA is TGCGCCAGCAGCTTGGCTTCGGGACTAGCCACCGGGGAGCTGTTTTTT. The encoded protein is CASSLASGLATGELFF.

This clone appeared a single time. The chain joins TRBV18 to TRBJ2-1; 7 bases map to TRBD2. Trimming removed 3 bases from V and 2 bases from J; junction bases left unmatched: 7. CDR1 is KGHSH and CDR2 is LQKENI in the germline V gene. The CDR3 contains 16 residues. The CDR3 nucleotides are TGTGCCAGCTCACCCCCCCCGGGGAGGGCCTACAATGAGCAGTTCTTC. It encodes CASSPPPGRAYNEQFF. Full variable domain (remainder filled in from reference TRBV18 and TRBJ2-1): NAGVMQNPRHLVRRRGQEARLRCSPMKGHSHVYWYRQLPEEGLKFMVYLQKENIIDESGMPKERFSAEFPKEGPSILRIQQVVRGDSAAYFCASSPPPGRAYNEQFFGPGTRLTVL.

The chain employs TRBV7-8 and TRBJ1-1; D remains ambiguous. CDR1 and CDR2 (germline): SGHVS, FQNEAQ. This CDR3 contains 13 residues. Between the trimmed V and J ends, which lost 1 base and 1 base, there was a span of 4 bases. CDR3: CASSLVGNTEAFF. CDR3 bases: TGTGCCAGCAGCTTAGTCGGGAACACTGAAGCTTTCTTT.

The chain is built from TRBV7-2 and TRBJ2-7; 8 positions agree with TRBD2. CDR3 length: 16 amino acids. Germline V gene lookup returns CDR1 SGHTA and CDR2 FQGNSA. The trim removed 5 bases at V and 1 base at J, leaving 10 bases unmatched. DNA of the CDR3: TGTGCCAGCAGCCTAGGCGAGCGGGAGAGATCCTACGAGCAGTACTTC. Its translation is CASSLGERERSYEQYF.

The chain is built from TRBV19 and TRBJ2-3, with 9 bases matching TRBD2. With 8 bases clipped from V and 0 bases from J, the junction kept 9 bases outside the gene matches. The CDR3 length is 16 residues. Per the germline V gene, CDR1 is LNHDA and CDR2 is SQIVND (reference sequence). CDR3: CASSSGIRLSTDTQYF. CDR3 sequence (DNA): TGTGCCAGTTCTAGCGGGATCCGGCTTAGCACAGATACGCAGTATTTT.

The gene calls are TRBV7-2 and TRBJ1-4; D is unclear. The CDR3 contains 16 residues. The V end was cut by 6 bases, the J end by 7 bases, with 21 bases between. Germline V CDR1 and CDR2: SGHTA, FQGNSA. The CDR3 region is CASSPRGAGAPEKLFF. Written as DNA, the CDR3 is TGTGCCAGCAGTCCCCGGGGAGCAGGCGCTCCTGAAAAACTGTTTTTT.

CDR3 sequence (DNA): TGTGCCAGTAGTATCGGTGGGAGGAACACTGAAGCTTTCTTT. It codes for CASSIGGRNTEAFF. This chain uses TRBV19 with TRBJ1-1; D call uncertain. This CDR3 is built from 14 residues. Germline CDR1 is LNHDA and CDR2 is SQIVND (reference sequence). The V and J ends lost 3 bases and 1 base respectively, with 9 bases between them.

The V call is TRBV18, the J call TRBJ2-3, with 12 bases identical to TRBD2. The germline gives CDR1 KGHSH, CDR2 LQKENI. J lost 8 bases, V lost 4 bases, and 7 bases had no gene match. This CDR3 is 15 amino acids long. Here the CDR3 reads CASSLQTSGRATQYF. For the CDR3, the DNA is TGTGCCAGCTCACTTCAGACTAGCGGGAGAGCTACGCAGTATTTT.